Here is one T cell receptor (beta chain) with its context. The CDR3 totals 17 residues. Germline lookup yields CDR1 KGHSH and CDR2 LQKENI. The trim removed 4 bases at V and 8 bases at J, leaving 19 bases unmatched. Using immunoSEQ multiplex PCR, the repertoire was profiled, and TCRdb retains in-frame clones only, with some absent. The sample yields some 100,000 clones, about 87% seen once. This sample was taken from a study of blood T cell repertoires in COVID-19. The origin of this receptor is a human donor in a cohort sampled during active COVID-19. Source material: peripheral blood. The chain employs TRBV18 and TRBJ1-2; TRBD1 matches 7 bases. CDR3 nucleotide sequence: TGTGCCAGCTCACTAGGATCCACGGGACAGTCCCACCCCGGCTACACCTTC. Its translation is CASSLGSTGQSHPGYTF.